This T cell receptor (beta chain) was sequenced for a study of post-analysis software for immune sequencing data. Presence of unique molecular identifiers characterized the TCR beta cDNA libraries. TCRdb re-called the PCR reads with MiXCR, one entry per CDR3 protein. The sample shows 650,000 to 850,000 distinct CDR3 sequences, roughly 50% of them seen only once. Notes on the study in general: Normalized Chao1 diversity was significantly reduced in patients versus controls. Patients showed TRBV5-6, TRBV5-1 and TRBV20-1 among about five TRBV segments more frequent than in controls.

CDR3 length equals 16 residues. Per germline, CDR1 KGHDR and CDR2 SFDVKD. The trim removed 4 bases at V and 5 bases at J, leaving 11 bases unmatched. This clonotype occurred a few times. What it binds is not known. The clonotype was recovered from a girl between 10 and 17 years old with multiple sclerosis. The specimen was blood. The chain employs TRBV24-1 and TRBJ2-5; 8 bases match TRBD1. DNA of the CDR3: TGTGCCACCAGTGACCCCCGACAGGGGATGAGTGAGACCCAGTACTTC. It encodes CATSDPRQGMSETQYF.